The rows below give T cell receptor beta chains drawn from one sample of a study of T cells after yellow fever vaccination. TCRdb used MiXCR to reprocess the 5' RACE reads, holding one entry per CDR3 protein. The sample shows a few hundred thousand distinct CDR3 sequences, roughly 8.4% of them seen only once. This specimen consisted of PBMCs, obtained 35 to 50 days after the first yellow fever vaccination. The receptors stem from a man aged 18 to 30 who received the YFV17D yellow fever vaccine. Both conserved end residues are part of each CDR3. The order of the fields is J gene, D gene, clone size, V gene, CDR3 protein, CDR3 DNA. The D gene is left open where the match is weak. Where a row states a size, it is once, few, many or the class of an expanded clone; other rows omit it.

j_gene: TRBJ1-2
d_gene: TRBD1
abundance: few
v_gene: TRBV18
CDR3aa: CASSPRQGQSLLYGYTF
CDR3nt: TGTGCCAGCTCACCGCGACAGGGACAGTCCCTTCTGTATGGCTACACCTTC

j_gene: TRBJ2-4
d_gene: TRBD2
abundance: few
v_gene: TRBV3-1
CDR3aa: CASSQSGLAGAKNIQYF
CDR3nt: TGTGCCAGCAGCCAATCGGGACTAGCGGGAGCCAAAAACATTCAGTACTTC

j_gene: TRBJ1-6
d_gene: NA
abundance: many
v_gene: TRBV5-5
CDR3aa: CASGGGPESPLHF
CDR3nt: TGTGCCAGTGGGGGGGGACCCGAGTCACCCCTCCACTTT

j_gene: TRBJ1-1
d_gene: NA
abundance: NA
v_gene: TRBV29-1
CDR3aa: CSGHSGREIAF
CDR3nt: TGCAGCGGACACTCCGGCCGGGAGATAGCCTTT

j_gene: TRBJ1-6
d_gene: NA
abundance: NA
v_gene: TRBV4-1
CDR3aa: CASSQGFSAANSPLHF
CDR3nt: TGCGCCAGCAGCCAAGGGTTTTCGGCAGCTAATTCACCCCTCCACTTT

j_gene: TRBJ1-1
d_gene: NA
abundance: NA
v_gene: TRBV10-2
CDR3aa: CASSEGPANTEAFF
CDR3nt: TGCGCCAGCAGTGAGGGACCGGCGAACACTGAAGCTTTCTTT

j_gene: TRBJ1-4
d_gene: NA
abundance: few
v_gene: TRBV29-1
CDR3aa: CSVGPRGVTNEKLFF
CDR3nt: TGCAGCGTCGGTCCGCGGGGGGTGACTAATGAAAAACTGTTTTTT

j_gene: TRBJ2-3
d_gene: TRBD2
abundance: few
v_gene: TRBV9
CDR3aa: CASSLSPASGAADTQYF
CDR3nt: TGTGCCAGCAGCCTCTCCCCGGCTAGCGGGGCCGCAGATACGCAGTATTTT

j_gene: TRBJ2-1
d_gene: NA
abundance: NA
v_gene: TRBV7-3
CDR3aa: CASSPTSSYNEQFF
CDR3nt: TGTGCCAGCAGCCCTACTAGCTCCTACAATGAGCAGTTCTTC

j_gene: TRBJ1-4
d_gene: TRBD1
abundance: NA
v_gene: TRBV12-3/TRBV12-4
CDR3aa: CASSRDRGPREKLFF
CDR3nt: TGTGCCAGCAGCCGTGACAGGGGGCCCCGGGAAAAACTGTTTTTT

j_gene: TRBJ2-5
d_gene: NA
abundance: many
v_gene: TRBV20-1
CDR3aa: CSAPDTRRQETQYF
CDR3nt: TGCAGTGCTCCTGACACGCGGAGACAAGAGACCCAGTACTTC

j_gene: TRBJ2-5
d_gene: NA
abundance: NA
v_gene: TRBV20-1
CDR3aa: CSAITGGVETQYF
CDR3nt: TGCAGTGCTATAACGGGGGGCGTGGAGACCCAGTACTTC

j_gene: TRBJ2-3
d_gene: TRBD1
abundance: few
v_gene: TRBV4-3
CDR3aa: CASSPGQGYDTQYF
CDR3nt: TGCGCCAGCAGCCCAGGACAGGGGTACGATACGCAGTATTTT

j_gene: TRBJ1-1
d_gene: NA
abundance: few
v_gene: TRBV4-3
CDR3aa: CASSQDWTLGTEAFF
CDR3nt: TGCGCCAGCAGCCAAGATTGGACCCTGGGTACTGAAGCTTTCTTT

j_gene: TRBJ1-4
d_gene: TRBD1
abundance: NA
v_gene: TRBV20-1
CDR3aa: CSAEYRGRGEKLFF
CDR3nt: TGCAGTGCTGAGTACAGGGGGCGCGGTGAAAAACTGTTTTTT

j_gene: TRBJ2-5
d_gene: TRBD2
abundance: NA
v_gene: TRBV10-3
CDR3aa: CAISSAGGGQETQYF
CDR3nt: TGTGCCATCAGTAGTGCGGGCGGGGGACAAGAGACCCAGTACTTC

j_gene: TRBJ2-7
d_gene: NA
abundance: many
v_gene: TRBV3-1
CDR3aa: CASSQAAVFYF
CDR3nt: TGTGCCAGCAGCCAAGCCGCAGTTTTCTACTTC

j_gene: TRBJ2-5
d_gene: NA
abundance: few
v_gene: TRBV15
CDR3aa: CATSRRVWDPRFSETQYF
CDR3nt: TGTGCCACCAGCAGGCGCGTCTGGGACCCGCGGTTTAGTGAGACCCAGTACTTC

j_gene: TRBJ2-7
d_gene: NA
abundance: NA
v_gene: TRBV18
CDR3aa: CASSRSRGESSYEQYF
CDR3nt: TGTGCCAGCTCACGGAGTAGAGGCGAAAGCTCCTACGAGCAGTACTTC

j_gene: TRBJ1-4
d_gene: NA
abundance: few
v_gene: TRBV20-1
CDR3aa: CSARDDSEKLFF
CDR3nt: TGCAGTGCTAGAGATGACAGCGAAAAACTGTTTTTT

j_gene: TRBJ2-2
d_gene: NA
abundance: many
v_gene: TRBV7-9
CDR3aa: CASSFTGWNTGELFF
CDR3nt: TGTGCCAGCAGCTTCACAGGGTGGAACACCGGGGAGCTGTTTTTT

j_gene: TRBJ1-1
d_gene: NA
abundance: few
v_gene: TRBV7-6
CDR3aa: CASSLALVGLNTEAFF
CDR3nt: TGTGCCAGCAGCTTAGCGCTCGTGGGCCTGAACACTGAAGCTTTCTTT

j_gene: TRBJ1-1
d_gene: TRBD1
abundance: many
v_gene: TRBV5-1
CDR3aa: CASSKGTGNTEAFF
CDR3nt: TGCGCCAGCAGCAAGGGGACAGGGAACACTGAAGCTTTCTTT

j_gene: TRBJ2-3
d_gene: NA
abundance: NA
v_gene: TRBV6-1
CDR3aa: CASSDNRADTQYF
CDR3nt: TGTGCCAGCAGTGATAACAGGGCAGATACGCAGTATTTT

j_gene: TRBJ1-1
d_gene: NA
abundance: NA
v_gene: TRBV4-2
CDR3aa: CASSQEGRGDEAFF
CDR3nt: TGTGCCAGCAGCCAAGAAGGGAGGGGGGATGAAGCTTTCTTT

j_gene: TRBJ2-3
d_gene: TRBD1
abundance: many
v_gene: TRBV10-3
CDR3aa: CAISSGDRGITDTQYF
CDR3nt: TGTGCCATCAGCTCCGGGGACAGGGGCATCACAGATACGCAGTATTTT

j_gene: TRBJ1-1
d_gene: NA
abundance: NA
v_gene: TRBV29-1
CDR3aa: CSVKGGVYTTEAFF
CDR3nt: TGCAGCGTGAAGGGCGGGGTGTATACCACTGAAGCTTTCTTT

j_gene: TRBJ2-3
d_gene: TRBD2
abundance: NA
v_gene: TRBV7-8
CDR3aa: CASSAELAADLPDTQYF
CDR3nt: TGTGCCAGCAGCGCTGAGCTAGCGGCGGATCTCCCAGATACGCAGTATTTT

j_gene: TRBJ1-4
d_gene: NA
abundance: NA
v_gene: TRBV7-8
CDR3aa: CASSARGDEEKLFF
CDR3nt: TGTGCCAGCAGCGCTAGGGGGGACGAGGAAAAACTGTTTTTT

j_gene: TRBJ2-3
d_gene: NA
abundance: many
v_gene: TRBV20-1
CDR3aa: CSANIDTQYF
CDR3nt: TGCAGTGCTAATATAGATACGCAGTATTTT

j_gene: TRBJ2-4
d_gene: TRBD1
abundance: many
v_gene: TRBV15
CDR3aa: CATSRGQGKNIQYF
CDR3nt: TGTGCCACCAGCAGAGGACAGGGCAAAAACATTCAGTACTTC

j_gene: TRBJ2-3
d_gene: TRBD2
abundance: NA
v_gene: TRBV20-1
CDR3aa: CSAWTSGGNTQYF
CDR3nt: TGCAGTGCTTGGACTAGCGGGGGAAATACGCAGTATTTT

j_gene: TRBJ2-5
d_gene: TRBD2
abundance: many
v_gene: TRBV6-1
CDR3aa: CASSTRGSQETQYF
CDR3nt: TGTGCCAGCAGTACACGCGGGAGCCAAGAGACCCAGTACTTC

j_gene: TRBJ1-4
d_gene: NA
abundance: NA
v_gene: TRBV14
CDR3aa: CASSQGRKNEKLFF
CDR3nt: TGTGCCAGCAGCCAGGGACGGAAAAATGAAAAACTGTTTTTT

j_gene: TRBJ1-1
d_gene: NA
abundance: many
v_gene: TRBV3-1
CDR3aa: CASSQENYRYTEAFF
CDR3nt: TGTGCCAGCAGCCAAGAAAACTACAGATACACTGAAGCTTTCTTT

j_gene: TRBJ2-1
d_gene: NA
abundance: NA
v_gene: TRBV5-4
CDR3aa: CASSYVPYNEQFF
CDR3nt: TGTGCCAGCAGCTACGTCCCCTACAATGAGCAGTTCTTC

j_gene: TRBJ2-7
d_gene: TRBD1
abundance: NA
v_gene: TRBV30
CDR3aa: CAWSVGQGYEQYF
CDR3nt: TGTGCCTGGAGTGTGGGACAGGGCTACGAGCAGTACTTC

j_gene: TRBJ1-6
d_gene: NA
abundance: few
v_gene: TRBV18
CDR3aa: CASSPMVTDGSPLHF
CDR3nt: TGTGCCAGCTCACCAATGGTGACAGATGGTTCACCCCTCCACTTT

j_gene: TRBJ2-2
d_gene: NA
abundance: many
v_gene: TRBV4-1
CDR3aa: CASRPDSYGELFF
CDR3nt: TGCGCCAGCAGACCAGACTCCTACGGGGAGCTGTTTTTT